This T cell receptor (beta chain) appears in the sequencing data of a study of T cells in Graves' hyperthyroidism and ophthalmopathy. General study findings and limits: Blood also held most thyroid clonotypes expanded beyond 0.001.

The TCR beta CDR3 regions underwent amplification using RNA transcripts as the source. The HTBI primer set served for first-round RT-PCR of the TCR CDR3. TCRdb recomputed calls from the multiplex PCR reads with MiXCR, one row per CDR3 protein. Of under 300,000 distinct CDR3 sequences in the sample, about 25% were seen once. A remark on this clonotype: Its target is unknown.

CDR1 SGHAT and CDR2 FQNNGV come from the germline V gene. This CDR3 is 13 amino acids long. V lost 5 bases, J lost 5 bases, and 12 bases lay in between. Any symptoms of ophthalmopathy came after the first hyperthyroidism diagnosis, from which the blood sample dates. The rearrangement joins TRBV11-2 to TRBJ2-5; possible D gene TRBD1, 6 bases. The receptor was isolated from a man in his forties with Graves' hyperthyroidism that later progressed to Graves' ophthalmopathy. Input material: blood. The CDR3 loop reads CASSRRRGETQYF. CDR3 nucleotide sequence: TGTGCCAGCAGCCGTAGAAGGGGGGAGACCCAGTACTTC. Using reference TRBV11-2 and TRBJ2-5 for the parts outside the CDR3, the full variable domain is EAGVAQSPRYKIIEKRQSVAFWCNPISGHATLYWYQQILGQGPKLLIQFQNNGVVDDSQLPKDRFSAERLKGVDSTLKIQPAKLEDSAVYLCASSRRRGETQYFGPGTRLLVL.